The T cell receptor (beta chain) under discussion was sequenced for a study of PD-1 blockade in classical Hodgkin lymphoma. The data were produced by immunoSEQ multiplex PCR, yet TCRdb's version contains in-frame clones alone and is incomplete. Among around 28,000 clones listed, around 84% were seen once. This sample's time point: cycle 4 day 1 (C4D1), after less than 7 weeks of nivolumab. Brentuximab vedotin exposure varied among the patients, all of whom had relapsed after autologous stem cell transplantation. By magnetic negative selection, CD4+ T cells were purified from thawed PBMCs. This clone was counted between two and nine times. CDR1 and CDR2 (germline): SGDLS, YYNGEE. V dropped 4 bases and J dropped 5 bases, with 18 bases sitting between them. This CDR3 has 15 amino acids.

The chain recombines TRBV9 with TRBJ1-2; D not resolved. The TCR sequence derives from a human donor with classical Hodgkin lymphoma. Sequenced here: CD4+ T cells from blood, sampled before the fourth cycle of nivolumab. This CDR3 is CASSPVAGSRYGYTF. In nucleotides, the CDR3 is TGTGCCAGCAGCCCAGTCGCAGGATCACGATATGGCTACACCTTC. The full variable domain, completed using reference TRBV9 and TRBJ1-2, is DSGVTQTPKHLITATGQRVTLRCSPRSGDLSVYWYQQSLDQGLQFLIQYYNGEERAKGNILERFSAQQFPDLHSELNLSSLELGDSALYFCASSPVAGSRYGYTFGSGTRLTVV.